The 23 T cell receptor beta chains below were found in one sample sequenced in a study of blood T cell repertoires in COVID-19 (dated by TCRdb to 2018 to 2021). Receptor amplification or capture employed the immunoSEQ multiplex PCR assay. This is the immuneACCESS table as TCRdb keeps it, with only in-frame sequences that have V and J called. A part of the clones is gone; compared with another copy, unresolved V genes explain less than half, and the rest is unexplained. This sample holds roughly 110,000 clones; about 89% were observed only once. Approximately 1.2% of the sample goes to the ten largest clones. The sample comprised peripheral blood. The receptors come from a woman aged 30 to 39 with acute or convalescent COVID-19.

There are a few counts of this clone. The chain recombines TRBV5-1 with TRBJ2-1; maybe TRBD1 (5 bases). CDR1 and CDR2 (germline): SGHRS, YFSETQ. This CDR3 spans 11 amino acids. V was pared by 4 bases and J by 10 bases, with 9 bases between. CDR3 in amino acids: CASSLRQEQFF. In DNA form, the CDR3 reads TGCGCCAGCAGCCTAAGACAGGAGCAGTTCTTC.

V is TRBV18 and J is TRBJ1-1; 8 bases are shared with TRBD1. The length of the CDR3 is 13 residues. Germline V gene lookup returns CDR1 KGHSH and CDR2 LQKENI. V lost 5 bases to trimming and J lost 5 bases; unmatched junction nucleotides: 4. CDR3 residues: CASSKDRGTEAFF. CDR3 DNA: TGTGCCAGCTCAAAAGACAGGGGAACTGAAGCTTTCTTT.

This clone was picked up one time. V is TRBV24-1 and J is TRBJ1-1; maybe TRBD1 (6 bases). Trimming left V 3 bases short and J 4 bases short, with 11 bases between. The CDR3 totals 14 residues. CDR1 is KGHDR and CDR2 is SFDVKD in the germline V gene. The DNA for the CDR3 is TGTGCCACCAGTGATCCTCCACAGGGCACTGAAGCTTTCTTT. Protein sequence: CATSDPPQGTEAFF.

J is TRBJ2-5 and V is TRBV25-1, with 8 bases aligning to TRBD1. CDR1 is MGHDK and CDR2 is SYGVNS in the germline V gene. The ends lost 6 bases at V and 2 bases at J; junction bases unmatched: 2. The CDR3 is 13 amino acids. CDR3 nucleotides: TGTGCCAGCAGCGGACAGGGTCAAGAGACCCAGTACTTC. Translated: CASSGQGQETQYF.

V and J are TRBV23-1 and TRBJ1-1; D might be TRBD1 (5 bases). TRBV23-1 is marked as an open reading frame, function uncertain. The CDR3 totals 19 residues. Trimming took 2 bases from V and 0 from J, leaving 22 bases between them. CDR3 in amino acids: CASSQIDDSENLMNTEAFF. DNA for the CDR3: TGCGCCAGCAGTCAAATCGATGACAGTGAGAACCTTATGAACACTGAAGCTTTCTTT.

The chain links TRBV7-9 to TRBJ1-1; TRBD1 matches 9 bases. The CDR3 has 17 residues. Germline V lookup: CDR1 SEHNR, CDR2 FQNEAQ (reference sequence). V dropped 5 bases and J dropped 4; count of bases not matched to a gene: 14. The CDR3 DNA follows: TGTGCCAGCAGCCGTGGAAGGGACAGGGCTTCGGGCACTGAAGCTTTCTTT. Protein product: CASSRGRDRASGTEAFF.

The chain combines TRBV4-1 with TRBJ1-5; the D is unclear. The germline CDR1 and CDR2 sequences are MGHRA and YSYEKL. Trimming left V 0 bases short and J 0 bases short, with 6 bases between. The CDR3 contains 15 residues. The CDR3 DNA sequence: TGCGCCAGCAGCCAAGAAGCTCCTAGCAATCAGCCCCAGCATTTT. Encoded protein: CASSQEAPSNQPQHF.

The chain uses TRBV7-2 and TRBJ1-6, with D possibly TRBD1 on 6 matching bases. The CDR3 is 16 amino acids. Germline V gene sequence: CDR1 SGHTA, CDR2 FQGNSA. V was pared by 4 bases and J by 11 bases, with 21 bases between. The chain's CDR3 is CASSSLTALRGPPLHF. As DNA, the CDR3 is TGTGCCAGCAGCTCGCTGACCGCCCTCAGGGGCCCACCCCTCCACTTT. Full variable domain (rest looked up from reference TRBV7-2 and TRBJ1-6): GAGVSQSPSNKVTEKGKDVELRCDPISGHTALYWYRQSLGQGLEFLIYFQGNSAPDKSGLPSDRFSAERTGGSVSTLTIQRTQQEDSAVYLCASSSLTALRGPPLHFGNGTRLTVT.

The V call is TRBV27, the J call TRBJ1-2; 8 positions agree with TRBD1. Germline CDR1 and CDR2: MNHEY and SMNVEV (reference sequence). CDR3 length equals 13 residues. Trimming removed 7 bases from V and 8 bases from J; junction bases left unmatched: 9. This chain's CDR3 is CASTDRGSTGYTF. The CDR3 coding sequence is TGTGCCAGCACCGACAGGGGTTCGACGGGCTACACCTTC.

This chain joins TRBV6-6 and TRBJ1-5, with no clear D. The V end was cut by 5 bases, the J end by 0 bases, with 11 bases between. This CDR3 has 15 residues. Germline loops: CDR1 MNHNY, CDR2 SVGAGI (reference sequence). CDR3: CASSVRGDSNQPQHF. The DNA of the CDR3 is TGTGCCAGCAGTGTAAGAGGAGATAGCAATCAGCCCCAGCATTTT.

This chain joins TRBV28 and TRBJ1-1, with D maybe TRBD1 (5 bases). The CDR3 has 13 amino acids. The germline V gene encodes CDR1 MDHEN and CDR2 SYDVKM. Trimming removed 6 bases from V and 6 bases from J, with 14 bases in between. This CDR3 is CASSTGGDAEAFF. CDR3 nucleotide sequence: TGTGCCAGCAGCACCGGAGGGGACGCTGAAGCTTTCTTT.

The chain uses TRBV9 and TRBJ1-2, with TRBD1 matching over 9 bases. V gave up 3 bases and J gave up 4 bases; unmatched junction bases: 10. This CDR3 is 16 amino acids long. The germline gives CDR1 SGDLS, CDR2 YYNGEE. DNA for the CDR3: TGTGCCAGCAGCGCCTCAGGGACAGGGACGCCCTATGGCTACACCTTC. It specifies CASSASGTGTPYGYTF.

The chain recombines TRBV28 with TRBJ1-3; weak D call: TRBD1 (5 bases). V was trimmed by 1 base and J by 5 bases, leaving 12 bases between them. The CDR3 has 15 amino acids. Germline CDR1 MDHEN, CDR2 SYDVKM. In DNA, the CDR3 is TGTGCCAGCAGTTTATTCCTAGGGGCCAGAAACACCATATATTTT. Its translation is CASSLFLGARNTIYF.

This chain uses TRBV7-2 with TRBJ2-6, with D possibly being TRBD1 (6 bases). V was cut by 1 base and J by 2 bases, with 9 bases left in between. CDR3 length: 16 residues. Per the germline V gene, CDR1 is SGHTA and CDR2 is FQGNSA. DNA for the CDR3: TGTGCCAGCAGCTTAGTTGGGACACCTGGGGCCAACGTCCTGACTTTC. It is translated as CASSLVGTPGANVLTF.

This chain connects TRBV24-1 to TRBJ2-7; TRBD1 might be the D (6 bases). Deletions cut 3 bases from V and 6 bases from J, with 41 bases between. The CDR3 sequence is 23 residues long. Germline V CDR1 and CDR2: KGHDR, SFDVKD. CDR3 residues: CATSDPPSLTKPLRTVFHLEQYF. CDR3 nucleotides: TGTGCCACCAGTGATCCCCCTTCCCTGACCAAACCCCTCCGGACAGTATTCCACCTCGAGCAGTACTTC.

This sequence joins TRBV6-5 and TRBJ2-1, with a weak D call TRBD1 (8 bases). This CDR3 spans 14 amino acids. V lost 6 bases and J 8 bases, leaving 17 bases between the germline ends. Germline V gene data show CDR1 as MNHEY and CDR2 as SVGAGI. The CDR3 is CASRAGQVLDEQFF. DNA for the CDR3: TGTGCCAGCAGAGCGGGACAGGTTCTCGATGAGCAGTTCTTC.

The gene calls are TRBV6-6 and TRBJ2-3; 11 bases fit TRBD2. The CDR3 extends over 16 amino acids. Germline V lookup: CDR1 MNHNY, CDR2 SVGAGI (reference sequence). V was pared by 10 bases and J by 1 base, with 10 bases of the junction left unmatched. The CDR3 region has the DNA TGTGCCACCCAGATTGGGACTAGCGGTGGCACAGATACGCAGTATTTT. This encodes CATQIGTSGGTDTQYF.

J is TRBJ2-1 and V is TRBV7-2; D gene ambiguous. CDR1 is SGHTA, CDR2 FQGNSA, per germline. Trimming left V 2 bases short and J 7 bases short, with 6 bases between. The CDR3 totals 12 residues. CDR3 sequence reads: CASSLQRNEQFF. In nucleotides, the CDR3 is TGTGCCAGCAGCTTACAACGGAATGAGCAGTTCTTC. Supplemented by reference TRBV7-2 and TRBJ2-1, the full variable domain reads GAGVSQSPSNKVTEKGKDVELRCDPISGHTALYWYRQSLGQGLEFLIYFQGNSAPDKSGLPSDRFSAERTGGSVSTLTIQRTQQEDSAVYLCASSLQRNEQFFGPGTRLTVL.

Only one count was recorded for this clone. The J gene is TRBJ2-1, the V gene TRBV3-1 (or the pseudogene TRBV3-2); 8 bases are shared with TRBD1. Germline assignment: CDR1 LGHDT and CDR2 YNNKEL (reference sequence). Trimming at V came to 4 bases and at J to 9 bases, leaving 17 bases not matched to a gene. The CDR3 is made up of 17 amino acids. The CDR3 region is CASSPVPGQGRSGEQFF. CDR3 bases: TGTGCCAGCAGCCCCGTTCCAGGACAGGGTCGGTCGGGTGAGCAGTTCTTC.

The rearrangement links TRBV27 to TRBJ1-5; TRBD1 is a possible D gene (5 bases). The CDR3 is made up of 15 amino acids. CDR1 and CDR2 from the germline V gene are MNHEY and SMNVEV (reference sequence). V lost 2 bases and J lost 3, with 11 bases in between. The CDR3 nucleotides are TGTGCCAGCAGTTTAGCCGGGACTATCAATCAGCCCCAGCATTTT. It translates to CASSLAGTINQPQHF.

This chain connects TRBV29-1 to TRBJ2-5; 9 positions agree with TRBD2. Trimming at V came to 5 bases and at J to 5 bases, leaving 12 bases not matched to a gene. This CDR3 is built from 15 residues. In germline, CDR1 is SQVTM, CDR2 ANQGSEA. Here the CDR3 reads CSVSGSGGLGETQYF. The CDR3 DNA follows: TGCAGCGTTTCGGGGAGCGGGGGGTTGGGGGAGACCCAGTACTTC.

The rearrangement joins TRBV5-4 to TRBJ2-7; 7 bases fit TRBD1. CDR1 and CDR2 from the germline V gene are SGHNT and YYREEE (reference sequence). Germline trimming cut 8 bases from V and 6 bases from J; bases unmatched to any gene: 8. This CDR3 is built from 12 residues. The CDR3 DNA sequence: TGTGCCAGGGTGACAGGGTCGCGCGAGCAGTACTTC. Translation gives CARVTGSREQYF.

The rearrangement uses TRBV4-1 and TRBJ1-4; D is possibly TRBD1 (6 bases). The V gene's germline CDR1 is MGHRA and CDR2 YSYEKL. CDR3 length equals 16 residues. V gave up 4 bases and J gave up 11 bases, with 23 bases separating them. The CDR3 loop reads CASSPYQPGQLWKLFF. In DNA, the CDR3 is TGCGCCAGCAGCCCGTATCAACCTGGACAGCTTTGGAAACTGTTTTTT.